The source of this T cell receptor beta chain is a study of shared T cell receptors in the human thymus. The protocol was immunoSEQ multiplex PCR, while the TCRdb copy is restricted to in-frame clones and leaves out a portion. Of some 660,000 clones listed, around 87% are singletons. The length of the CDR3 is 20 residues. V trimming: 4 bases; J trimming: 7 bases; junction bases outside the gene matches: 16. From germline, CDR1 is LNHDA and CDR2 SQIVND (reference sequence). The same data also contributed to another study, on human thymus T cells. That report notes: What related research reported was that thymic repertoires overlapped highly among unrelated individuals.

The rearrangement uses TRBV19 and TRBJ2-2; TRBD2 matches at 15 bases. The TCR sequence derives from a boy less than two years old with a congenital heart defect. Specimen: thymocytes. The DNA for the CDR3 is TGTGCCAGTAGTACACTGACACCGGGACTAGCGGGAGGCGGGATCGGGGAGCTGTTTTTT. It is translated as CASSTLTPGLAGGGIGELFF. Looking up the rest from reference TRBV19 and TRBJ2-2 gives the full variable domain: DGGITQSPKYLFRKEGQNVTLSCEQNLNHDAMYWYRQDPGQGLRLIYYSQIVNDFQKGDIAEGYSVSREKKESFPLTVTSAQKNPTAFYLCASSTLTPGLAGGGIGELFFGEGSRLTVL.